This T cell receptor beta chain was recorded in a study of T cell repertoires in cytomegalovirus infection. Study as a whole: A matching HLA type, together with CMV infection, was signaled by public TCR beta signatures.

As to this clonotype: Its antigen is not known.

Study-wide points: Dominating the ex vivo response were TCR beta clonotypes that were CMV-specific and HLA-C-restricted.

TCRdb recomputed calls from the reads with MiXCR, one row per CDR3 protein. The table shows under 350,000 distinct CDR3 sequences, with more than 8% occurring only once. The CDR3 has 16 residues. Losses at the gene ends were 5 bases for V and 6 bases for J; bases not matched to a gene: 12. Germline V CDR1 and CDR2: SGHVS, FNYEAQ. The sequencing sample was made of PBMCs. The sequence was collected from a human donor in good health (CMV status not recorded). Some clones in this sample may be carry-over from other donors' samples. The chain has TRBV7-6 and TRBJ2-2, with 7 bases aligning to TRBD2. The DNA for the CDR3 is TGTGCCAGCAGCCCGACCCGGGCGGGAGTTTCCGGGGAGCTGTTTTTT. It is translated as CASSPTRAGVSGELFF.